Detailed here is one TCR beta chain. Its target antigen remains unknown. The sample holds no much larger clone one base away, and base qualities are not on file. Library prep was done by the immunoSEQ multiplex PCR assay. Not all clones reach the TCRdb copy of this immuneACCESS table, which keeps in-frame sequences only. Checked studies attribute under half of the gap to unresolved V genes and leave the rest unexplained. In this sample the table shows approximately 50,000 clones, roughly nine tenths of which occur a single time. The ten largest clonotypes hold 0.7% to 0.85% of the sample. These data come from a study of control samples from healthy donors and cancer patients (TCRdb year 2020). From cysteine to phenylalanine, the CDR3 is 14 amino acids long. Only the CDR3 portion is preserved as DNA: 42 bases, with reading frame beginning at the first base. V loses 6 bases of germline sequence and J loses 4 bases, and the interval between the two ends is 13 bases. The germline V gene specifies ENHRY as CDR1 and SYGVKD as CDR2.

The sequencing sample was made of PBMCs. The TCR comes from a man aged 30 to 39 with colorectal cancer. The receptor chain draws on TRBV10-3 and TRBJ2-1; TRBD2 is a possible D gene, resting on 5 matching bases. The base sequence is TGTGCCATCAGGCAGGAGGTCGGTTACAATGAGCAGTTCTTC. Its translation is CAIRQEVGYNEQFF.